These T cell receptor beta chains were read from a single sample in a study of blood T cell repertoires in COVID-19. The data were produced by immunoSEQ multiplex PCR, yet TCRdb's version contains in-frame clones alone and is incomplete. The table shows approximately 100,000 clones, with about 75% occurring only once. Input material: peripheral blood. The receptor source for this set is a man older than 75 with acute or convalescent COVID-19. Both conserved end residues are part of each CDR3. A D gene is named only where the DNA matches it firmly. Size is omitted from some rows. Given values are once, few, many or a class for expanded clones.

V gene	clone size	J gene	D gene	CDR3 protein	CDR3 DNA
TRBV30	NA	TRBJ2-7	TRBD2	CAWSGGTSGNYEQYF	TGTGCCTGGAGCGGGGGGACTAGCGGGAACTACGAGCAGTACTTC
TRBV5-1	NA	TRBJ1-5	NA	CASSFEGNQPQHF	TGCGCCAGCAGCTTCGAGGGAAATCAGCCCCAGCATTTT
TRBV5-1	NA	TRBJ2-5	NA	CASSWGRGSSFQETQYF	TGCGCCAGCAGCTGGGGTAGGGGCTCCTCGTTCCAAGAGACCCAGTACTTC
TRBV27	NA	TRBJ2-5	TRBD2	CASCRSGGGRGETQYF	TGTGCCAGCTGTCGGTCGGGCGGGGGGCGAGGAGAGACCCAGTACTTC
TRBV7-6	many	TRBJ2-1	TRBD2	CASSLAASGSSYNEQFF	TGTGCCAGCAGCTTAGCGGCTAGCGGGAGCTCCTACAATGAGCAGTTCTTC
TRBV18	NA	TRBJ1-6	TRBD1	CASSPGTGDNSPLHF	TGTGCCAGCTCACCGGGGACAGGGGATAATTCACCCCTCCACTTT
TRBV10-1	few	TRBJ2-2	NA	CASSVRPDGELFF	TGCGCCAGCAGTGTGAGGCCCGACGGGGAGCTGTTTTTT
TRBV29-1	NA	TRBJ2-3	NA	CSVEDRVDTQYF	TGCAGCGTTGAAGATCGAGTAGATACGCAGTATTTT
TRBV9	once	TRBJ2-3	TRBD2	CASSVGPSGPDTQYF	TGTGCCAGCAGCGTAGGCCCTAGCGGGCCCGATACGCAGTATTTT
TRBV4-3	NA	TRBJ2-2	NA	CASSQDGVVGGELFF	TGCGCCAGCAGCCAAGATGGAGTAGTTGGCGGGGAGCTGTTTTTT
TRBV20-1	NA	TRBJ2-4	NA	CSASGENIQYF	TGCAGTGCTAGCGGGGAAAACATTCAGTACTTC
TRBV9	NA	TRBJ1-5	NA	CASRQGQPQHF	TGTGCCAGCAGGCAGGGTCAGCCCCAGCATTTT
TRBV28	NA	TRBJ2-1	TRBD2	CASRQTGTSGNEQFF	TGTGCCAGCAGACAAACCGGGACTAGCGGCAATGAGCAGTTCTTC
TRBV29-1	once	TRBJ1-4	NA	CSVAQRANEKLFF	TGCAGCGTGGCCCAACGGGCTAATGAAAAACTGTTTTTT